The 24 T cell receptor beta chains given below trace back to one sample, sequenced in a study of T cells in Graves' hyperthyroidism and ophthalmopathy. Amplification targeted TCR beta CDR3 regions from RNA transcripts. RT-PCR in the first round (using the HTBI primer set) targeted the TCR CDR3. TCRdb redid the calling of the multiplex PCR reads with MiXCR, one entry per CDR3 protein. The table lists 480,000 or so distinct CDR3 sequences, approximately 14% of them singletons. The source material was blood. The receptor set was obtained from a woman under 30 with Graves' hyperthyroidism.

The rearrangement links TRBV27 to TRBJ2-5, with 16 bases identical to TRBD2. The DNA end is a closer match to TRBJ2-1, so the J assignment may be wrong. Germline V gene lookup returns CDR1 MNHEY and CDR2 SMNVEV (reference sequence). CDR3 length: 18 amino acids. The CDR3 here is CASSLSGTSGGGGETQFF. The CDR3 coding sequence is TGTGCCAGCAGTTTATCCGGGACTAGCGGGGGGGGGGGAGAGACCCAGTTCTTC.

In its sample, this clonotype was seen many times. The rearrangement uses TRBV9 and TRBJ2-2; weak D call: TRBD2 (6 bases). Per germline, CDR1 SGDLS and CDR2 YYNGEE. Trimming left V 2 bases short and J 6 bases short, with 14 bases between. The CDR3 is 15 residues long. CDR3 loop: CASSVHGTPSGELFF. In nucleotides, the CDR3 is TGTGCCAGCAGCGTGCACGGGACTCCCTCCGGGGAGCTGTTTTTT.

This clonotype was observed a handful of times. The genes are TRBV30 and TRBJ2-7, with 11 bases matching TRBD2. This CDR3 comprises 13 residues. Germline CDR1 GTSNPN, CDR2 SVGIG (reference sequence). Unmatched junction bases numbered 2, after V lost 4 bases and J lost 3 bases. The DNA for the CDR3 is TGTGCCTGGATTACTAGCGGGAGCTACGAGCAGTACTTC. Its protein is CAWITSGSYEQYF.

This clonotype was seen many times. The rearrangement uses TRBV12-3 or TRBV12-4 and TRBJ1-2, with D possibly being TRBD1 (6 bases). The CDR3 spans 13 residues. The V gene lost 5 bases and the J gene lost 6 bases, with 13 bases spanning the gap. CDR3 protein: CASSPDSLHGYTF. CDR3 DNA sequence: TGTGCCAGCAGTCCGGACAGCCTGCATGGCTACACCTTC.

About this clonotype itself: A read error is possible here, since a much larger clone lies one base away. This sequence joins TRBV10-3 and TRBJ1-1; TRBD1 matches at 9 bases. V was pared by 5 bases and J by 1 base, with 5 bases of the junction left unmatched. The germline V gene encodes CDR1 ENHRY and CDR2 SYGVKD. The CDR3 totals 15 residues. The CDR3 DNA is TGTGCCATCAGTAGACAGGGGGAAGCGAACACTGAAGCTTTCTTT. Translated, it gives CAISRQGEANTEAFF.

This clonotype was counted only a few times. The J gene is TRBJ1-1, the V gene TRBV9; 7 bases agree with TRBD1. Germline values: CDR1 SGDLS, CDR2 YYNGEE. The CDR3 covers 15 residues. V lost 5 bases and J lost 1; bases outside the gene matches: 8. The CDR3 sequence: CASRKGAGTNTEAFF. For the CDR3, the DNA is TGTGCCAGCAGGAAGGGGGCAGGGACGAACACTGAAGCTTTCTTT.

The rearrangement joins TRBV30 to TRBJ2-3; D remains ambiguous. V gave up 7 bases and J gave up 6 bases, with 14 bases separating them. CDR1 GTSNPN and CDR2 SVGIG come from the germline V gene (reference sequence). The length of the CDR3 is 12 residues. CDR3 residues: CAYQLPADTQYF. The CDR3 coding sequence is TGTGCCTACCAACTTCCCGCGGATACGCAGTATTTT.

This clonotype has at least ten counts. CDR3 amino acids: CASSSKRREMGETQYF. The CDR3 DNA is TGTGCCAGCAGTTCTAAAAGGCGGGAGATGGGAGAGACCCAGTACTTC. V is TRBV27 and J is TRBJ2-5; TRBD2 aligns across 7 bases. There are 16 residues in the CDR3. Germline V gene data show CDR1 as MNHEY and CDR2 as SMNVEV (reference sequence). The V gene end was trimmed by 4 bases and the J gene end by 4 bases; junction bases not matched to a gene: 12.

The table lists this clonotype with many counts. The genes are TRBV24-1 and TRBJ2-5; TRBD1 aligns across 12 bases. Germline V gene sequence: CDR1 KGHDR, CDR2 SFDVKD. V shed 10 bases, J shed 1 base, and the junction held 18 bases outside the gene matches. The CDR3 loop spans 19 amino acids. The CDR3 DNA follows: TGTGCCACAACCTTCCCGGGACAGGGGGCTCGACGGGGCCAAGAGACCCAGTACTTC. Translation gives CATTFPGQGARRGQETQYF.

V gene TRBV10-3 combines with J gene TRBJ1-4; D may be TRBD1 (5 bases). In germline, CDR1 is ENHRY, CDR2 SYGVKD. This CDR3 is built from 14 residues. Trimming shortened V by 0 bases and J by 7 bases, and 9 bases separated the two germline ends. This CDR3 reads CAISESQGGEKLFF. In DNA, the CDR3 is TGTGCCATCAGTGAGTCGCAGGGTGGTGAAAAACTGTTTTTT.

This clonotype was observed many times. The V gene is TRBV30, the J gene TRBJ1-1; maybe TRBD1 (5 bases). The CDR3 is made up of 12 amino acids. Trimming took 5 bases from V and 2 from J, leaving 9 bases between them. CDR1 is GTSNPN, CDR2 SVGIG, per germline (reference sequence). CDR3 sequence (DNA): TGTGCCTGGGGGGCGGTCAACACTGAAGCTTTCTTT. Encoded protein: CAWGAVNTEAFF.

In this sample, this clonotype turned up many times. CDR3 amino acids: CASRTAPNYGYTF. CDR3 in DNA: TGTGCCTCCAGGACAGCCCCTAACTATGGCTACACCTTC. V and J are TRBV6-1 and TRBJ1-2; D may be TRBD1 (6 bases). Trimming took 11 bases from V and 0 from J, leaving 13 bases between them. This CDR3 comprises 13 residues. The germline CDR1 and CDR2 sequences are MNHNS and SASEGT.

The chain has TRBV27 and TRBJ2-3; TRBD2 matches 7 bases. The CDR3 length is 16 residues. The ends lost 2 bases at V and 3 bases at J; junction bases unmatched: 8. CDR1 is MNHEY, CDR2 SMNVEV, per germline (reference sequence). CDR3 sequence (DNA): TGTGCCAGCAGTTTAAATGGCGGGGGTGGGACAGATACGCAGTATTTT. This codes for CASSLNGGGGTDTQYF.

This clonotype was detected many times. CDR3 DNA sequence: TGTGCCAGCAGCTTAGTCAGGACAGGGCTTGGGGATTACGAGCAGTACTTC. Its translation is CASSLVRTGLGDYEQYF. The rearrangement uses TRBV7-8 and TRBJ2-7, with 8 bases matching TRBD1. The CDR3 totals 17 residues. Losses at the gene ends were 1 base for V and 4 bases for J; bases not matched to a gene: 12. Per germline, CDR1 SGHVS and CDR2 FQNEAQ.

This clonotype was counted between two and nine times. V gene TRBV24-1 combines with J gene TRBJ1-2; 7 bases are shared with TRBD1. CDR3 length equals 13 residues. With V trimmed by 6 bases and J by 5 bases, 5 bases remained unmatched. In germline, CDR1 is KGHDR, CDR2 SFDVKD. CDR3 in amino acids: CATSPSTGYGYTF. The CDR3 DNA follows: TGTGCCACCAGTCCCTCGACAGGGTATGGCTACACCTTC.

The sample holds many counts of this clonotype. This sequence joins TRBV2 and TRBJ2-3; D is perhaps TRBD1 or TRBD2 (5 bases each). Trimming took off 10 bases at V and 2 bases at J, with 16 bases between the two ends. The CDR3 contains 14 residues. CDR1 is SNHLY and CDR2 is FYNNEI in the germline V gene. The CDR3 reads CATLQRDPTDTQYF. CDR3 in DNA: TGTGCCACCCTTCAACGGGACCCCACAGATACGCAGTATTTT.

The CDR3 protein is CASSQTRGVTQYF. For the CDR3, the DNA is TGTGCCAGCAGCCAAACCCGGGGGGTTACGCAGTATTTT. This chain connects TRBV14 to TRBJ2-3, with 7 bases that match TRBD2. The germline V gene encodes CDR1 SGHDN and CDR2 FVKESK. This CDR3 has 13 residues. Trimming removed 2 bases from V and 8 bases from J; junction bases left unmatched: 4.

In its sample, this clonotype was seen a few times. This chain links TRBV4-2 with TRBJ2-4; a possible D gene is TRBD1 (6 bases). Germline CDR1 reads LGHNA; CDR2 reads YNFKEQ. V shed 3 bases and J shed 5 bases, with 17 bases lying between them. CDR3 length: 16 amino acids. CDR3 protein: CASSHTPTGGQNIQYF. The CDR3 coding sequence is TGTGCCAGCAGCCATACTCCGACAGGCGGACAAAACATTCAGTACTTC.

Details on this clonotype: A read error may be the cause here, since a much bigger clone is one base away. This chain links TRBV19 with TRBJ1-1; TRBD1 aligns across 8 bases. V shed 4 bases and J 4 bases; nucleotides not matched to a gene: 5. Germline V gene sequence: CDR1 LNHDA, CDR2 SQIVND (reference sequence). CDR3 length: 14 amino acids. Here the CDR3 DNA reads TGTGCCAGTAGTAATCGACAGGGGAGCACTGAAGCTTTCTTT. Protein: CASSNRQGSTEAFF.

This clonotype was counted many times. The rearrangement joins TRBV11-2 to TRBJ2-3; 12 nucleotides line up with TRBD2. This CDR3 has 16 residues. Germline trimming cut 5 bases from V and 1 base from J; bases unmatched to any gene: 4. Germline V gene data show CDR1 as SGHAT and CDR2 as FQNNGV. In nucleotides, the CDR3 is TGTGCCAGCAGCCAAGGACTAGCGGGGCGCACAGATACGCAGTATTTT. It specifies CASSQGLAGRTDTQYF.

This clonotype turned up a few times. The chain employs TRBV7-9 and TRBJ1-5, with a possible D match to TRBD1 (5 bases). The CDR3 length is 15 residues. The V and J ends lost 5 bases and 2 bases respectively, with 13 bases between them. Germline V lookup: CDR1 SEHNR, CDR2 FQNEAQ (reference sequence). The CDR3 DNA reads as TGTGCCAGCAGCCGTGAGGGGACGCGCAATCAGCCCCAGCATTTT. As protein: CASSREGTRNQPQHF.

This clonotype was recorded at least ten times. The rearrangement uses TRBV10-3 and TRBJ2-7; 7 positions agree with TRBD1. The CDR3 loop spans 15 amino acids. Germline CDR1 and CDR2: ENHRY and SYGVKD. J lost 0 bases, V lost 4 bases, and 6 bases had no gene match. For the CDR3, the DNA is TGTGCCATCAGTGCCGCTGGGACAGACTCCTACGAGCAGTACGTC. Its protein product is CAISAAGTDSYEQYV.

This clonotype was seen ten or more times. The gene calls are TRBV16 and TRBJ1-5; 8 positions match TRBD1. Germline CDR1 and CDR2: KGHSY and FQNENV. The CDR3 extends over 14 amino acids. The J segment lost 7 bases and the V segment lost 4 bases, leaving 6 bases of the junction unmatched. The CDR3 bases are TGTGCCAGCAGCCCTGGACAGGGTAGCCAGCCCCAGCATTTT. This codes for CASSPGQGSQPQHF.

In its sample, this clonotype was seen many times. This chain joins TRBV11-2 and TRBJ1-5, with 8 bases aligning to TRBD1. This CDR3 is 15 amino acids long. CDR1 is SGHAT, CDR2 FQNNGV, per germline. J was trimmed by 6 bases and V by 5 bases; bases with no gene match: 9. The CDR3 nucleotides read TGTGCCAGCAGCGTCGGGACAGGTTGGGGTCAGCCCCAGCATTTT. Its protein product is CASSVGTGWGQPQHF.